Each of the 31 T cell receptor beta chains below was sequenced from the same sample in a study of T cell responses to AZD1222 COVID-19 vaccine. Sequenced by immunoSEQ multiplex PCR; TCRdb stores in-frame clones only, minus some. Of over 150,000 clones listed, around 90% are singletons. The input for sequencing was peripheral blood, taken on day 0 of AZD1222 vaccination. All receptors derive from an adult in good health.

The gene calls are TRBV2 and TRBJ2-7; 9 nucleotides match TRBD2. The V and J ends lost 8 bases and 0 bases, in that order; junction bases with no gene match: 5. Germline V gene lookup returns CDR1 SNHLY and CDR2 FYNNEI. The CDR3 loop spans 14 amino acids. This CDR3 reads CASAGGAFSYEQYF. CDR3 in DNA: TGTGCCAGCGCGGGGGGGGCTTTCTCCTACGAGCAGTACTTC.

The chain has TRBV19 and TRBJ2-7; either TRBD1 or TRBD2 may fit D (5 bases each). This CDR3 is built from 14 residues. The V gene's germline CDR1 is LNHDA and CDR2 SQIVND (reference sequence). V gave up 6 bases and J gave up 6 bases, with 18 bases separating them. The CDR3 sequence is CASSNTGSRGEQYF. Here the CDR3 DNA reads TGTGCCAGTAGCAACACAGGTTCCCGGGGCGAGCAGTACTTC.

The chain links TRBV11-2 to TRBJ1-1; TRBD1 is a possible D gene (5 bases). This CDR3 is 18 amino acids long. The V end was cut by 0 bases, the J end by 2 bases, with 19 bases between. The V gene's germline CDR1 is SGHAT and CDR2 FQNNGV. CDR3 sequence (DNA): TGTGCCAGCAGCTTAGATGGGACTACGGCGGCTTCCAACACTGAAGCTTTCTTT. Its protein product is CASSLDGTTAASNTEAFF.

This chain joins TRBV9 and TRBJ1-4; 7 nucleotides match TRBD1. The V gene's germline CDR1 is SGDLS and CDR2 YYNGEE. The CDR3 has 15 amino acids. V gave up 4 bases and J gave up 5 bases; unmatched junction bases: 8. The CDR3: CASSPGGNVNEKLFF. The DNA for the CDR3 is TGTGCCAGCAGCCCAGGGGGGAACGTGAATGAAAAACTGTTTTTT. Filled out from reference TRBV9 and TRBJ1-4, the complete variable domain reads DSGVTQTPKHLITATGQRVTLRCSPRSGDLSVYWYQQSLDQGLQFLIQYYNGEERAKGNILERFSAQQFPDLHSELNLSSLELGDSALYFCASSPGGNVNEKLFFGSGTQLSVL.

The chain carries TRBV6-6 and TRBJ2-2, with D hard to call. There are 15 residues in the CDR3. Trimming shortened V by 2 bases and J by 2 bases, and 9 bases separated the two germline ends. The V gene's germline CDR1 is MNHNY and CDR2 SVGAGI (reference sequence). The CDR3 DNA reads TGTGCCAGCAGTTACAGGCAGGTCAACACCGGGGAGCTGTTTTTT. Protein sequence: CASSYRQVNTGELFF.

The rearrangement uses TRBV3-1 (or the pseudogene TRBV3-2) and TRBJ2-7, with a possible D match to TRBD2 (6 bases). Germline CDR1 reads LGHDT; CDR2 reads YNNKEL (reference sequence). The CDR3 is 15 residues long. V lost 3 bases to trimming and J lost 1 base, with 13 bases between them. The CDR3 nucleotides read TGTGCCAGCAGCCACAGGAGGGCGGGGTCCTACGAGCAGTACTTC. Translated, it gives CASSHRRAGSYEQYF.

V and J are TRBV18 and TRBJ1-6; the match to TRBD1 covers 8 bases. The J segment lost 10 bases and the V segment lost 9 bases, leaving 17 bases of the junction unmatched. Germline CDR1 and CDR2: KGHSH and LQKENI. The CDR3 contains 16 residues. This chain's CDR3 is CASSARIGTGDSPLHF. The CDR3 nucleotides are TGTGCCAGTTCCGCCCGTATCGGGACAGGAGACTCACCCCTCCACTTT.

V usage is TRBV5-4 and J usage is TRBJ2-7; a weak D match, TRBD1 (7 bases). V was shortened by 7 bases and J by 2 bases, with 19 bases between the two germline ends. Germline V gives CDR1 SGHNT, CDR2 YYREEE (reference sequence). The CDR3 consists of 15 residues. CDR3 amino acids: CASHHQGGPAYEQYF. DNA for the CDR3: TGTGCCAGCCATCATCAGGGGGGACCTGCCTACGAGCAGTACTTC.

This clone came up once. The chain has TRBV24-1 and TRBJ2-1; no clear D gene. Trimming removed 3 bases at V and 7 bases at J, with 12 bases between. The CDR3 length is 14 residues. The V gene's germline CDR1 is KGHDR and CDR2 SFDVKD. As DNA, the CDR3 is TGTGCCACCAGTGATCCCCAACTGGGGAATGAGCAGTTCTTC. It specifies CATSDPQLGNEQFF.

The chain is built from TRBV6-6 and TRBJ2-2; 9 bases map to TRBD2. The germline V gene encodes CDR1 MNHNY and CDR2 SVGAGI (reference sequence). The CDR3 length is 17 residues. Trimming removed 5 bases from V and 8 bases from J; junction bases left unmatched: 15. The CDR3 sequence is CASSLHPISGSKGELFF. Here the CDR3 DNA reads TGTGCCAGCAGTCTTCATCCTATTAGCGGGAGTAAAGGGGAGCTGTTTTTT.

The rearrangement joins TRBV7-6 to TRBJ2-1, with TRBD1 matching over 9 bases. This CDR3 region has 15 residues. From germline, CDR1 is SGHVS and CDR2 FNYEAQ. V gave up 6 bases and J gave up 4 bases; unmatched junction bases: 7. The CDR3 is CASSSGQGRYNEQFF. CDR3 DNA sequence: TGTGCCAGCAGTTCTGGACAGGGGCGGTACAATGAGCAGTTCTTC. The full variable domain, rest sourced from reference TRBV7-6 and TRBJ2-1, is GAGVSQSPRYKVTKRGQDVALRCDPISGHVSLYWYRQALGQGPEFLTYFNYEAQQDKSGLPNDRFSAERPEGSISTLTIQRTEQRDSAMYRCASSSGQGRYNEQFFGPGTRLTVL.

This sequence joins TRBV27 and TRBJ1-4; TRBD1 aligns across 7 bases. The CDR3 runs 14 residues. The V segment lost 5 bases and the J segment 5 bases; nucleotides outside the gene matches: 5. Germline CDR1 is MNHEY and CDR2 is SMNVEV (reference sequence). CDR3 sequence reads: CASSKLGQNEKLFF. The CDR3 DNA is TGTGCCAGCAGTAAGTTGGGACAGAATGAAAAACTGTTTTTT.

The CDR3 DNA reads as TGTGCCAGCAGCGCAAGACAGGGTGGGCACCCTGAAGCTTTCTTT. Encoded protein: CASSARQGGHPEAFF. The chain recombines TRBV9 with TRBJ1-1; 7 bases are shared with TRBD1. V trimming: 3 bases; J trimming: 6 bases; junction bases outside the gene matches: 11. CDR3 size: 15 residues. Germline values: CDR1 SGDLS, CDR2 YYNGEE.

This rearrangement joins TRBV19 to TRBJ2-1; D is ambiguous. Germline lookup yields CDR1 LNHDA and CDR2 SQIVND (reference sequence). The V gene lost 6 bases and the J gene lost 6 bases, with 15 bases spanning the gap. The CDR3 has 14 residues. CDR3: CASSPFNSINEQFF. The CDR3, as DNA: TGTGCCAGTAGCCCCTTTAATAGCATCAATGAGCAGTTCTTC.

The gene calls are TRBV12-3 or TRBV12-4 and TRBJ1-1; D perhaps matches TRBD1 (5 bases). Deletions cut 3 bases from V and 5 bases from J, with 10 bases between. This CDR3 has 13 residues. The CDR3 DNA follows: TGTGCCAGCAGTTTGCAGGGATCGACTGAAGCTTTCTTT. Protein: CASSLQGSTEAFF.

DNA for the CDR3: TGTGCCAGCAGTCAACACAGAGGCAGGTCGGCTGGGGCCAACGTCCTGACTTTC. As protein: CASSQHRGRSAGANVLTF. The rearrangement uses TRBV6-6 and TRBJ2-6, with no clear D. The CDR3 is 18 amino acids. CDR1 and CDR2 from the germline V gene are MNHNY and SVGAGI (reference sequence). V dropped 5 bases and J dropped 2 bases, with 19 bases sitting between them.

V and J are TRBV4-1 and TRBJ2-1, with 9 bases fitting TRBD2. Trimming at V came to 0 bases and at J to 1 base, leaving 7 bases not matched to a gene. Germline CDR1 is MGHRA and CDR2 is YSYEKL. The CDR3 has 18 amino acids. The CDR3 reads CASSQDAASGKSYNEQFF. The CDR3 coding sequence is TGCGCCAGCAGCCAAGATGCGGCTAGCGGGAAGTCCTACAATGAGCAGTTCTTC.

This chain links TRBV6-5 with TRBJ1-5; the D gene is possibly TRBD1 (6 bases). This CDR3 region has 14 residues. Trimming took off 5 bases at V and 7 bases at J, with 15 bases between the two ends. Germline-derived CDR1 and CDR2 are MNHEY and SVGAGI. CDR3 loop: CASSPRGGGQPQHF. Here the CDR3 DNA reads TGTGCCAGCAGTCCCCGAGGGGGGGGCCAGCCCCAGCATTTT.

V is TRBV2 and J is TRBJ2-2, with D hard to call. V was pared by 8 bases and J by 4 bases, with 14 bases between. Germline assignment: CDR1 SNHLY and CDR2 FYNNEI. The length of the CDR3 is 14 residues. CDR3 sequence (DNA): TGTGCCAGCCTAGGGCCTTTCGGCACCGGGGAGCTGTTTTTT. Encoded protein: CASLGPFGTGELFF. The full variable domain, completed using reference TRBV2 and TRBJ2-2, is EPEVTQTPSHQVTQMGQEVILRCVPISNHLYFYWYRQILGQKVEFLVSFYNNEISEKSEIFDDQFSVERPDGSNFTLKIRSTKLEDSAMYFCASLGPFGTGELFFGEGSRLTVL.

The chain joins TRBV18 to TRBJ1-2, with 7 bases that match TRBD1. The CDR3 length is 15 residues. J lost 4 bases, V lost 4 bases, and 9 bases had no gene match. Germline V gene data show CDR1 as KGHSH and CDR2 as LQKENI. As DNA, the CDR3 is TGTGCCAGCTCACTAAGCCGGGACAGCATCTATGGCTACACCTTC. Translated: CASSLSRDSIYGYTF.

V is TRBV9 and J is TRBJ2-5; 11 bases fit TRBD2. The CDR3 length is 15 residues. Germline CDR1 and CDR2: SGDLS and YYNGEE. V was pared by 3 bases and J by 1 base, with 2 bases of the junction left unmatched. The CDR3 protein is CASSGTSGGQETQYF. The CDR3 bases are TGTGCCAGCAGCGGTACTAGCGGGGGCCAAGAGACCCAGTACTTC.

The CDR3 reads CASSRIGQGSEKLFF. The DNA of the CDR3 is TGTGCCAGCAGCCGTATAGGACAGGGCAGTGAAAAACTGTTTTTT. The gene calls are TRBV11-2 and TRBJ1-4; 8 nucleotides match TRBD1. J gave up 7 bases and V 5 bases, and 9 bases lay outside the gene matches. The CDR3 spans 15 residues. Germline V gene sequence: CDR1 SGHAT, CDR2 FQNNGV. The full variable domain, in which reference TRBV11-2 and TRBJ1-4 provide the parts outside the CDR3, is EAGVAQSPRYKIIEKRQSVAFWCNPISGHATLYWYQQILGQGPKLLIQFQNNGVVDDSQLPKDRFSAERLKGVDSTLKIQPAKLEDSAVYLCASSRIGQGSEKLFFGSGTQLSVL.

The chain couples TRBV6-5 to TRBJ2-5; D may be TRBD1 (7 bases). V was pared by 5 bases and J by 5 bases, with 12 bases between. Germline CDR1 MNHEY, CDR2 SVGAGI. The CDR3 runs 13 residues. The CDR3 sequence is CASSPTGRETQYF. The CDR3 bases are TGTGCCAGCAGTCCGACAGGGAGGGAGACCCAGTACTTC.

CDR3 bases: TGTGCCTGGCCAACCCTCCCTGGGGGGGGAAGCTCCTACAATGAGCAGTTCTTC. This sequence encodes CAWPTLPGGGSSYNEQFF. This chain uses TRBV30 with TRBJ2-1, with 7 bases that match TRBD2. The CDR3 contains 18 residues. With 5 bases clipped from V and 0 bases from J, the junction kept 16 bases outside the gene matches. Germline lookup yields CDR1 GTSNPN and CDR2 SVGIG (reference sequence).

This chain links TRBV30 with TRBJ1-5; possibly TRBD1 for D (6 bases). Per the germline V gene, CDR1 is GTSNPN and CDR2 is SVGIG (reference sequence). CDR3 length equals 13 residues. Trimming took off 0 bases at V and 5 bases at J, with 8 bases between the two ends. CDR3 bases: TGTGCCTGGAGTGTCCAGGGGTATCAGCCCCAGCATTTT. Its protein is CAWSVQGYQPQHF.

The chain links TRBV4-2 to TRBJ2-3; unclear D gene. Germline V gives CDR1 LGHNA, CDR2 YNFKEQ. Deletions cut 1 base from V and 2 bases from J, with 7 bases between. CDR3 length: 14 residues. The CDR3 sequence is CASSQGGDTDTQYF. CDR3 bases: TGTGCCAGCAGCCAAGGTGGTGACACAGATACGCAGTATTTT.

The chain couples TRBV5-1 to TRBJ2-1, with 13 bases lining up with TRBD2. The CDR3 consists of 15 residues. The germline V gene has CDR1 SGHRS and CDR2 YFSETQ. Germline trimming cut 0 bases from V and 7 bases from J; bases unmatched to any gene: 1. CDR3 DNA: TGCGCCAGCAGCTTGGGGACTAGCGGGAGTAATGAGCAGTTCTTC. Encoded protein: CASSLGTSGSNEQFF.

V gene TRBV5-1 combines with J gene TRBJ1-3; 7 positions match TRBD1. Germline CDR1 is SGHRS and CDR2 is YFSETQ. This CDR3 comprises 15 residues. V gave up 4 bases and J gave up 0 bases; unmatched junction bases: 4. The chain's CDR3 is CASSGGTVSGNTIYF. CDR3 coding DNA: TGCGCCAGCAGCGGAGGGACAGTCTCTGGAAACACCATATATTTT.

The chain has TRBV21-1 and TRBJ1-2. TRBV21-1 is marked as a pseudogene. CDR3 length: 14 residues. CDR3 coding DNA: TGTGCCACCGATATTACTACAGCTAACTATGGCTACACCTTC. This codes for CATDITTANYGYTF.

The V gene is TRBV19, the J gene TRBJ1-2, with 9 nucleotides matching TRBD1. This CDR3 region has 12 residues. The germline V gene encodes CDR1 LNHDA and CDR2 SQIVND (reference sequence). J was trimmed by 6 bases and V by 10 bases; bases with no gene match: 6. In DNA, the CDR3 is TGTGCCACCTGGGACAGGGAGGATGGCTACACCTTC. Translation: CATWDREDGYTF. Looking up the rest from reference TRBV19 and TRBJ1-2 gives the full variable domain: DGGITQSPKYLFRKEGQNVTLSCEQNLNHDAMYWYRQDPGQGLRLIYYSQIVNDFQKGDIAEGYSVSREKKESFPLTVTSAQKNPTAFYLCATWDREDGYTFGSGTRLTVV.

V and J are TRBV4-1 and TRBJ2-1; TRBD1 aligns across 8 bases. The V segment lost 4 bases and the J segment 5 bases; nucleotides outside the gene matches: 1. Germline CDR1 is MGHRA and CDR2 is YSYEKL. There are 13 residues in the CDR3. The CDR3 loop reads CASSPTGDNEQFF. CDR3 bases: TGCGCCAGCAGCCCGACAGGGGACAATGAGCAGTTCTTC.